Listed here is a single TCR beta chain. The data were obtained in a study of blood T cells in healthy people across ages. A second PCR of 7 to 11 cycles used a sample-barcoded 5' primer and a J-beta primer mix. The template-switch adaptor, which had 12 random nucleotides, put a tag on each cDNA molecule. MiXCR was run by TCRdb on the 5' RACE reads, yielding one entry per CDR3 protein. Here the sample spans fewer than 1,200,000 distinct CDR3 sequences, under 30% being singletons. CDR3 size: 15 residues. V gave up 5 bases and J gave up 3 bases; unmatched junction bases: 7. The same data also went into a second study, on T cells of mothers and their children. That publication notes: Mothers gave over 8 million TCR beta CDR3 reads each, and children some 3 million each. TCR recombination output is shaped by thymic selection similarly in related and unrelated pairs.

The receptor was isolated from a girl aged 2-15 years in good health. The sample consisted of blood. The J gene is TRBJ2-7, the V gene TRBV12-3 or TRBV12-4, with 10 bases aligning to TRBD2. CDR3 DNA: TGTGCCAGCAGTCCTACTAGCGGGGCCGACTACGAGCAGTACTTC. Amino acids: CASSPTSGADYEQYF.